The rows below give T cell receptor beta chains drawn from one sample of a study of OX40 agonist ivuxolimab in advanced cancers. Sequencing used immunoSEQ multiplex PCR; TCRdb keeps in-frame clones, though not all of them. Of approximately 90,000 clones in the sample, roughly 90% were seen once. Here the sequenced sample was CD4+ or CD8+ T cells sorted from blood, taken in a trial of the OX40 agonist ivuxolimab. The receptors were gathered from an adult with an advanced solid tumor such as melanoma, head and neck, liver or kidney cancer. Each CDR3 is given with its conserved first and last residue. D genes are given only for firm matches. Where a row states a size, it is once, few, many or the class of an expanded clone; other rows omit it.

d_gene,j_gene,v_gene,abundance,CDR3aa,CDR3nt
TRBD2,TRBJ2-7,TRBV5-4,NA,CASSNGLAGGFEQYF,TGTGCCAGCAGCAACGGACTAGCGGGGGGGTTCGAGCAGTACTTC
TRBD2,TRBJ2-3,TRBV18,NA,CASSPRTSGGATDTQYF,TGTGCCAGCTCACCTCGGACTAGCGGGGGGGCGACAGATACGCAGTATTTT
NA,TRBJ2-7,TRBV10-2,few,CASSEVQVNEQYF,TGCGCCAGCAGTGAGGTTCAGGTGAACGAGCAGTACTTC
TRBD1,TRBJ1-4,TRBV6-1,NA,CASSSPQGAGEKLFF,TGTGCCAGCAGTTCCCCGCAGGGGGCAGGCGAAAAACTGTTTTTT
TRBD1,TRBJ1-2,TRBV6-5,NA,CASYQGGQYGYTF,TGTGCCAGCTATCAGGGGGGACAATATGGCTACACCTTC
NA,TRBJ2-7,TRBV30,NA,CAWSVPGASRGEQYF,TGTGCCTGGAGTGTACCAGGGGCCTCTAGGGGCGAGCAGTACTTC
TRBD1,TRBJ2-1,TRBV29-1,NA,CSVVGQSYNEQFF,TGCAGCGTTGTGGGACAGTCCTACAATGAGCAGTTCTTC
NA,TRBJ2-2,TRBV18,NA,CASSGTGELFF,TGTGCCAGCTCGGGCACCGGGGAGCTGTTTTTT
TRBD1,TRBJ1-2,TRBV6-1,NA,CASSETGGNYGYTF,TGTGCCAGCAGTGAAACAGGGGGTAACTATGGCTACACCTTC
TRBD1,TRBJ2-7,TRBV27,NA,CASSKQGASEQYF,TGTGCCAGCAGCAAACAGGGGGCGAGTGAGCAGTACTTC
TRBD1,TRBJ1-2,TRBV6-5,NA,CASSLGTVYGYTF,TGTGCCAGCAGTTTAGGGACAGTCTATGGCTACACCTTC
NA,TRBJ2-2,TRBV7-7,NA,CASSRRDGNTGELFF,TGTGCTAGCAGCCGCCGGGACGGGAACACCGGGGAGCTGTTTTTT
NA,TRBJ2-7,TRBV4-3,NA,CASSQGWSYEQHF,TGCGCCAGCAGCCAAGGATGGTCCTACGAGCAGCACTTC
NA,TRBJ2-1,TRBV5-1,NA,CASSYGTTGTESHTGANREQFF,TGCGCCAGCAGCTATGGGACGACAGGGACAGAGAGCCATACGGGGGCCAATCGGGAGCAGTTCTTC
NA,TRBJ2-1,TRBV11-2,NA,CASSLRGVSRLDNEQFF,TGTGCCAGCAGCTTGCGAGGGGTCAGCCGACTGGACAATGAGCAGTTCTTC
NA,TRBJ2-3,TRBV5-4,NA,CASSLPLTDTQYF,TGTGCCAGCAGCTTACCCCTCACAGATACGCAGTATTTT
NA,TRBJ2-2,TRBV5-1,NA,CASSLDSTGELFF,TGCGCCAGCAGCTTGGATAGCACCGGGGAGCTGTTTTTT